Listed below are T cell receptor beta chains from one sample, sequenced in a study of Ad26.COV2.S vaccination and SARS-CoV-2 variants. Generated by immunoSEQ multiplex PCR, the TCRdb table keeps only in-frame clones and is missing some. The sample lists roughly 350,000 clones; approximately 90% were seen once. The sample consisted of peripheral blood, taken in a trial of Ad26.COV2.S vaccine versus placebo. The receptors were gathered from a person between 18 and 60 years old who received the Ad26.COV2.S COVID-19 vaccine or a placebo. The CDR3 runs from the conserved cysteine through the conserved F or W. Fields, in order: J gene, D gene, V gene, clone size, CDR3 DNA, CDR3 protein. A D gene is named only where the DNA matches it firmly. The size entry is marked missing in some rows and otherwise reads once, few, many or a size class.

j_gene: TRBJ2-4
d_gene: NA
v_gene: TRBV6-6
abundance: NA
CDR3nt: TGTGCCAGCAGTTACAGGAAGGATGTAGCCAAAAACATTCAGTACTTC
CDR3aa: CASSYRKDVAKNIQYF

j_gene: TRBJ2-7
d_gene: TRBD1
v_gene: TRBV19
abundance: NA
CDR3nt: TGTGCCAGTAGTCCACGACAGGGAAGCGAGCAGTACTTC
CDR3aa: CASSPRQGSEQYF

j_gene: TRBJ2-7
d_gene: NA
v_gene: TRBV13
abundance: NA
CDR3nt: TGTGCCAGCAGCCCAGGCAGGGACCTCTCCTACGAGCAGTACTTC
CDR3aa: CASSPGRDLSYEQYF

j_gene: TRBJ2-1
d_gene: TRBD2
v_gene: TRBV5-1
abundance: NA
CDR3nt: TGCGCCAGCGGGCGACTAGCGGCCGTGAATGAGCAGTTCTTC
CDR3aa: CASGRLAAVNEQFF

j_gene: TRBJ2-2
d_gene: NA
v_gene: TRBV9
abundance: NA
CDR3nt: TGTGCCAGCAGCGGGGACACCGGGGAGCTGTTTTTT
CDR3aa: CASSGDTGELFF

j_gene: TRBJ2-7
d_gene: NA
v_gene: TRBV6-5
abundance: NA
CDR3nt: TGTGCCAGCAGGGGGGGAATTGACACCTCCTACGAGCAGTACTTC
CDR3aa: CASRGGIDTSYEQYF

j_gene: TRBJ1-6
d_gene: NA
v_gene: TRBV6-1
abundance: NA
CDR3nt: TGTGCCAGCAGTGGTGTAGCCCGGAGCTCCTATAATTCACCCCTCCACTTT
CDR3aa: CASSGVARSSYNSPLHF

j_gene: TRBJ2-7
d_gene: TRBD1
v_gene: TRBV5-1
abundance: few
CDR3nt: TGCGCCAGCAGCCCTGGACAGGGATCGCCCTACGAGCAGTACTTC
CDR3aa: CASSPGQGSPYEQYF

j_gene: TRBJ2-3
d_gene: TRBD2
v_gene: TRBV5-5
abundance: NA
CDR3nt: TGTGCCAGCAGCTTTCCCGGGACTAGCGGGAGGGATACGCAGTATTTT
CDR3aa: CASSFPGTSGRDTQYF

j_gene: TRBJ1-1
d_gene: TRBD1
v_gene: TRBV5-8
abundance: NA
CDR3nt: TGTGCCAGCAGCTTGGGATCCGGGACGGTGACAGGGGCGAACACTGAAGCTTTCTTT
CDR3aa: CASSLGSGTVTGANTEAFF

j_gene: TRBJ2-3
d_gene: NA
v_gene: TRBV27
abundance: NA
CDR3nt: TGTGCCAGCAGTTTCTCAGATACGCAGTATTTT
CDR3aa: CASSFSDTQYF

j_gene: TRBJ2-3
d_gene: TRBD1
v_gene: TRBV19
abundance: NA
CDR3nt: TGTGCCAGTAGTGCGAGGACCGGGACAGGGACCACAGATACGCAGTATTTT
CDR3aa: CASSARTGTGTTDTQYF

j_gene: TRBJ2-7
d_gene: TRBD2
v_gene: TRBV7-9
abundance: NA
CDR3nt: TGTGCCAGCAGCTTGTCTAGCGGCGAGCAGTACTTC
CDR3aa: CASSLSSGEQYF

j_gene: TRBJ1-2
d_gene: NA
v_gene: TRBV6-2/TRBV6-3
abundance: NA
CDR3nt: TGTGCCAGCAGTTACAATTCGAGGGTCGGCTACACCTTC
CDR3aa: CASSYNSRVGYTF

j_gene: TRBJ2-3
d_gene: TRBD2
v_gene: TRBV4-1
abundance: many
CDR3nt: TGCGCCAGCAGCCAAGGAGCGGGGGTTAGCACAGATACGCAGTATTTT
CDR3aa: CASSQGAGVSTDTQYF

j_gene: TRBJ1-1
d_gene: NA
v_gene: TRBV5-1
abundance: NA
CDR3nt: TGCGCCAGCAGCTTGCAAGGTGGGAACACTGAAGCTTTCTTT
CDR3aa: CASSLQGGNTEAFF

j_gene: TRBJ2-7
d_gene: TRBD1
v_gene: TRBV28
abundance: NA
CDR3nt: TGTGCCAGCAGCTCCGGGACAGGGGACTACTCCTCCTACGAGCAGTACTTC
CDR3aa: CASSSGTGDYSSYEQYF

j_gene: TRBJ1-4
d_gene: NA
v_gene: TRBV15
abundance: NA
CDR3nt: TGTGCCACCAGCACGGGGGGGATAGGTTTTGAAAAACTGTTTTTT
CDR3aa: CATSTGGIGFEKLFF

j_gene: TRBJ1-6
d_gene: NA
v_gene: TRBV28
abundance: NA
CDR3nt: TGTGCCAGCAAGGGCTCCTATAATTCACCCCTCCACTTT
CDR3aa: CASKGSYNSPLHF

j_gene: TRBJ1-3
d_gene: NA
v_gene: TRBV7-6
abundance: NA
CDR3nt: TGTGCCAGCAGCCCGGAGGGGGGGCTCTCTGGAAACACCATATATTTT
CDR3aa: CASSPEGGLSGNTIYF

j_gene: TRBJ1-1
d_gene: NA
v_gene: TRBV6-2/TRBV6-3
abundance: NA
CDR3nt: TGTGCCAGCAGTTACGGCCCAGGGGACACTGAAGCTTTCTTT
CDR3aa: CASSYGPGDTEAFF

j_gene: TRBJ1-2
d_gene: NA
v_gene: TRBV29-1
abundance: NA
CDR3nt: TGCAGCGTTGAAGAGGATGGCAGGATGAGGAGATATGGCTACACCTTC
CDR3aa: CSVEEDGRMRRYGYTF

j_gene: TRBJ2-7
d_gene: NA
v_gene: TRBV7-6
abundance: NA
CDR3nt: TGTGCCAGCAGCTTAGAGCCTTCGAAATACGAGCAGTACTTC
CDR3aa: CASSLEPSKYEQYF

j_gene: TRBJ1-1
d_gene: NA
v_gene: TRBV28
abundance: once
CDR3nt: TGTGCCAGCAGCAACAGGGTAAAAGCTTTCTTT
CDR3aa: CASSNRVKAFF

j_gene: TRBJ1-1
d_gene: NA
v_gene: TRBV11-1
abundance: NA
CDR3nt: TGTGCCAGCAGCTTAGAACAGGGCAACACTGAAGCTTTCTTT
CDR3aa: CASSLEQGNTEAFF

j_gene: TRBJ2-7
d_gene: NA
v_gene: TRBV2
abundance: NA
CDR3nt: TGTGCCAGCAGTCGGGCTGACGAGCAGTACTTC
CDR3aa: CASSRADEQYF

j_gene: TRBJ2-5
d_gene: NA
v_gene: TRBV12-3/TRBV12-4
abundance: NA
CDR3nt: TGTGCCAGCAGTACAGGGTCCCAAGAGACCCAGTACTTC
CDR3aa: CASSTGSQETQYF

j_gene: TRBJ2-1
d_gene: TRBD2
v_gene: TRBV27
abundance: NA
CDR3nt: TGTGCCAGCAGTTCTAGCGGGAATGTGGATGAGCAGTTCTTC
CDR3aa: CASSSSGNVDEQFF

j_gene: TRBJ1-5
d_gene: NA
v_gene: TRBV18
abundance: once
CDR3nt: TGTGCCAGCTCCCTTTACAGTAGCAATCAGCCCCAGCATTTT
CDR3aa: CASSLYSSNQPQHF

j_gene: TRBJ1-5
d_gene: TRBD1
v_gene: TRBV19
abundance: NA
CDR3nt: TGTGCCAGTAGTTGGGACAGGTATAGCAATCAGCCCCAGCATTTT
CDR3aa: CASSWDRYSNQPQHF

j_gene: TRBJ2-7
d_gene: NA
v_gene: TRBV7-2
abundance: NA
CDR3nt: TGTGCCAGCAGTCGATCGGGGAACAACCCCGAGCAGTACTTC
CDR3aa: CASSRSGNNPEQYF

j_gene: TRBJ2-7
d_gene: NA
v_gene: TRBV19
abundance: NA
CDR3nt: TGTGCCAGTAGTAGTCAGCTCACCTACGAGCAGTACTTC
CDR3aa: CASSSQLTYEQYF